The rows below give T cell receptor beta chains drawn from one sample of a study of blood T cell repertoires in COVID-19. Profiled with immunoSEQ multiplex PCR; TCRdb holds only in-frame clones, not every one. Here the sample spans over 90,000 clones, over 70% being singletons. Sequenced input: peripheral blood. The receptor set was obtained from an elderly man with active or convalescent COVID-19. CDR3s include the opening cysteine and the closing phenylalanine or tryptophan. The order of the fields is D gene, clone size, J gene, V gene, CDR3 protein, CDR3 DNA. The D gene is left open where the match is weak. Rows may omit the clone size; those that give it use once, few, many or a size class.

d_call: TRBD2; clone_size: -; j_call: TRBJ2-5; v_call: TRBV5-1; cdr3_aa: CASSLDPSGEGETQYF; cdr3_nt: TGCGCCAGCAGCTTGGACCCCTCGGGGGAGGGGGAGACCCAGTACTTC
d_call: TRBD2; clone_size: -; j_call: TRBJ2-7; v_call: TRBV9; cdr3_aa: CASSVTSGGPSSEQYF; cdr3_nt: TGTGCCAGCAGCGTCACTAGCGGGGGCCCCTCCAGCGAGCAGTACTTC
d_call: TRBD1; clone_size: few; j_call: TRBJ1-2; v_call: TRBV5-1; cdr3_aa: CASRDRVTYGYTF; cdr3_nt: TGCGCCAGCCGGGACAGGGTTACCTATGGCTACACCTTC
d_call: -; clone_size: -; j_call: TRBJ2-7; v_call: TRBV4-1; cdr3_aa: CASSLSLGTPSYEQYF; cdr3_nt: TGCGCCAGCAGCCTTAGCTTGGGGACACCCTCCTACGAGCAGTACTTC
d_call: -; clone_size: once; j_call: TRBJ2-5; v_call: TRBV5-5; cdr3_aa: CASSFQGRGETQYF; cdr3_nt: TGTGCCAGCAGCTTTCAGGGGCGCGGGGAGACCCAGTACTTC
d_call: TRBD1; clone_size: -; j_call: TRBJ2-6; v_call: TRBV3-1/TRBV3-2; cdr3_aa: CASRGTGGFGANVLTF; cdr3_nt: TGTGCCAGCAGAGGGACAGGGGGCTTTGGGGCCAACGTCCTGACTTTC
d_call: TRBD1; clone_size: -; j_call: TRBJ1-2; v_call: TRBV19; cdr3_aa: CASTNRTGNYGYTF; cdr3_nt: TGTGCCAGTACTAATCGGACAGGGAACTATGGCTACACCTTC
d_call: TRBD1; clone_size: -; j_call: TRBJ1-2; v_call: TRBV15; cdr3_aa: CATSSRTGVYGYTF; cdr3_nt: TGTGCCACCAGCAGTAGGACAGGGGTTTATGGCTACACCTTC
d_call: TRBD1; clone_size: -; j_call: TRBJ1-4; v_call: TRBV28; cdr3_aa: CASSLSGQLNEKLFF; cdr3_nt: TGTGCCAGCAGTTTATCGGGACAGCTTAATGAAAAACTGTTTTTT
d_call: -; clone_size: -; j_call: TRBJ1-6; v_call: TRBV20-1; cdr3_aa: CSASEVRQGPSPLHF; cdr3_nt: TGCAGTGCTAGTGAGGTACGGCAGGGTCCTTCACCCCTCCACTTT
d_call: TRBD2; clone_size: -; j_call: TRBJ2-7; v_call: TRBV4-1; cdr3_aa: CASSLAGGPGEQYF; cdr3_nt: TGCGCCAGCAGCCTAGCGGGGGGGCCAGGGGAGCAGTACTTC